This note documents a single T cell receptor (beta chain) sequence. Only a few counts were recorded for this clone. Its antigen remains unidentified. No quality values exist for individual bases; no much larger clone is one base distant. All of the isolated RNA was reverse transcribed with the High Capacity cDNA Reverse Transcription Kit, so expressed TCRB transcripts were sequenced. Naive, central memory and regulatory T cell samples underwent deep immunoSEQ sequencing, averaging roughly 3.3 million total reads per sample. After sorted cells were lysed in RLT buffer, RNA was extracted with DNase-treated RNeasy Micro or Mini kits, with the choice depending on cell number. Each cell subset was processed on its own to prevent cross-contamination, while patient and healthy donor samples were processed together. Using the immunoSEQ multiplex PCR, TCRB sequences were amplified from cDNA into 87-bp fragments spanning the CDR3 region. The amplicons were sequenced using the Illumina HiSeq platform. In the authors' own workflow: PCR bias was computationally corrected using synthetic template baselines, reads within Hamming distance 2 were collapsed, and singletons that could not be merged were discarded. Reads were aligned against IMGT so that V, D and J genes, CDR3 length and insertions or deletions at six rearrangement sites could be assigned. Clonotype counts were normalized to sorted cell number within each subset before computing true diversity and Gini coefficients with the tcR R package. The overlap coefficient, calculated on TCRB nucleotide sequences, was used to measure repertoire sharing. As a proxy for the pre-selection repertoire, out-of-frame TCRB sequences from naive cells were analyzed. What TCRdb holds here is the immuneACCESS table cut down to in-frame rearrangements. Part of the clones is not present; checked against another copy, under half of the missing clones reflect an unresolved V gene, and the others are unexplained. V and J calls and clone size are copied from that table; D and trimming were computed from the DNA. Recorded for this sample are just under 150,000 clones; over 9.5% of them occurred a single time. Roughly 1.3% of the sample is in the top ten clones.

Spanning cysteine to phenylalanine, the CDR3 consists of 14 amino acids. The entry retains the CDR3 DNA only, 42 bases that are in frame from base 1. CDR1 and CDR2, per the germline V gene, are SGHRS and YFSETQ. The junction shows trimming of 4 bases on V and 6 bases on J, and the gene matches do not reach 8 bases of it. From each donor, a single peripheral blood sample of about 110 mL on average was drawn into heparinised tubes. A BD FACSAria II and a panel including CD45RO, CCR7, CD25, CD127, CD95 and CD27 were used to sort naive, central memory, regulatory and stem cell-like memory CD4+ T cells. All sorted populations exceeded 98% purity. Right away, PBMCs were isolated by Lymphoprep density gradient centrifugation and were stained directly, with no culture step. So that batch effects would be minimized, each experiment stained and sorted samples in pairs, pairing one healthy donor with one patient.

The data derive from a study of beta chain features in type 1 diabetes (dated by TCRdb to between 2018 and 2020). A note on the overall study: Mean age, gender distribution, total cell number and subset yield were not different between patients and healthy donors. A total of roughly 100 million sorted cells were examined across all samples, and RNA yield correlated strongly with the number of cells per subset. The study compared TCRB repertoires of sorted circulating CD4+ T cell subsets between recently diagnosed type 1 diabetes patients and matched healthy donors. Whereas all 30 or so donors provided naive and central memory subsets, regulatory and stem cell-like memory subsets were isolated from just 8 patients and roughly 8 healthy donors.

What the study reported, not specific to this receptor: Naive, central memory and regulatory TCRB repertoires appeared to be more alike among patients than among healthy donors. A moderate but significant shortening of TCRB CDR3 length was observed in type 1 diabetes patients in all four CD4+ subsets. Because cDNA rather than genomic DNA was sequenced, highly expressing activated cells could have been over-represented, although no difference in activation and CD3 levels was found between groups. At VDJ recombination sites, patients with type 1 diabetes made fewer insertions and deleted more nucleotides, a pattern implying thymic rearrangement abnormalities. Shorter templates might be favored by PCR, yet because patient and control samples were amplified and corrected together, any such skew would affect both groups equally. Only small numbers of individuals were included in the HLA sub-analyses, which left unresolved whether HLA type had any influence on TCRB rearrangement.

This sequence originates from a man in his late teens or twenties in good health. The sequenced material came from naive CD4+ T cells from blood. The cell subset or site label here, explained by the study, means: true naive CD4+ T cells. Here the chain combines TRBV5-1 and TRBJ2-3, with 7 junctional bases fitting TRBD1. The base sequence is TGCGCCAGCAGCCTTGGACAGGTTCTCGATACGCAGTATTTT. It is translated as CASSLGQVLDTQYF.